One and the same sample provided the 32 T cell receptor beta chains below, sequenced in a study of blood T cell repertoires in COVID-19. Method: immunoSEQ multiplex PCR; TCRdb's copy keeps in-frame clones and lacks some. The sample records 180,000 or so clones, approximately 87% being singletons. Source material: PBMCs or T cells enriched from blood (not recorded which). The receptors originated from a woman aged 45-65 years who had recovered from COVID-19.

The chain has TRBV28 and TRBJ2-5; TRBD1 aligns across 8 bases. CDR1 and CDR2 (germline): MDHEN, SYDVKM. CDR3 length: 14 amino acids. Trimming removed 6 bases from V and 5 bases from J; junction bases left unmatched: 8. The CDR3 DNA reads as TGTGCCAGCAGCCACAGGGGGACCGAGGAGACCCAGTACTTC. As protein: CASSHRGTEETQYF.

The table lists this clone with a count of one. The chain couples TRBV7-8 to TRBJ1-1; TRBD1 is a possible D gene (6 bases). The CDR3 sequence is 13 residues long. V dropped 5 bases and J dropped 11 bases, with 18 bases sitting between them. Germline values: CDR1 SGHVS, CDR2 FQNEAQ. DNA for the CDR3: TGTGCCAGCAGCCCAGGACAGTCGACCCGGGCTTTCTTT. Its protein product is CASSPGQSTRAFF.

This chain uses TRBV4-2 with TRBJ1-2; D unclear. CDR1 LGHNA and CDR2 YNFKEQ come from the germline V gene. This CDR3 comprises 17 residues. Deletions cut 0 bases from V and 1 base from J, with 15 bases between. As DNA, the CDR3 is TGTGCCAGCAGCCAAGATTTGGCCGGCGGAATTAACTATGGCTACACCTTC. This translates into CASSQDLAGGINYGYTF.

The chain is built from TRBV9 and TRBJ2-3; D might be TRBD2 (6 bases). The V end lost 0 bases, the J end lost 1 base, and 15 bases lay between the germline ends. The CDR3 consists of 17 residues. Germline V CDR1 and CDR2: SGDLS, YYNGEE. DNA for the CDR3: TGTGCCAGCAGCGTAGCTACCGGGGGAAGCGGCACAGATACGCAGTATTTT. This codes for CASSVATGGSGTDTQYF.

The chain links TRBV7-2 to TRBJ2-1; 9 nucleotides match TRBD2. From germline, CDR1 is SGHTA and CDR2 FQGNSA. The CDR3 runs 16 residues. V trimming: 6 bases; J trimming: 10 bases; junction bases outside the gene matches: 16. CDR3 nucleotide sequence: TGTGCCAGCAGGGTCGTAGGGGGGACTAGCCACGGAGAGCAGTTCTTC. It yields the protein CASRVVGGTSHGEQFF.

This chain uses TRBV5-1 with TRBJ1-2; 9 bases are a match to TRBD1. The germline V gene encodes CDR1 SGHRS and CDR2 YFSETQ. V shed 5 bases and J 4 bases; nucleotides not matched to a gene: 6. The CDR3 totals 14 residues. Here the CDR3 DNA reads TGCGCCAGCAGTCCACAGGGACAGGGCTATGGCTACACCTTC. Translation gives CASSPQGQGYGYTF.

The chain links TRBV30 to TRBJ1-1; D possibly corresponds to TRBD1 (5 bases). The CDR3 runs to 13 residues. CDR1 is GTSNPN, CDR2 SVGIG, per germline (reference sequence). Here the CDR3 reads CAWLGHMNTEAFF. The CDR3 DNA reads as TGTGCTTGGCTTGGACACATGAACACTGAAGCTTTCTTT. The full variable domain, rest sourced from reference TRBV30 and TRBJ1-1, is SQTIHQWPATLVQPVGSPLSLECTVEGTSNPNLYWYRQAAGRGLQLLFYSVGIGQISSEVPQNLSASRPQDRQFILSSKKLLLSDSGFYLCAWLGHMNTEAFFGQGTRLTVV.

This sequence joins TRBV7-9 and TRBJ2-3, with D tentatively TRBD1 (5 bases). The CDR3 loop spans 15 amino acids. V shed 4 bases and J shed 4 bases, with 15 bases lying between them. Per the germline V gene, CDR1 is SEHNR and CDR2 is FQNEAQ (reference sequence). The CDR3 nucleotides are TGTGCCAGCAGCTCCAGTTTAGGCAGGGCAGATACGCAGTATTTT. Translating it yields CASSSSLGRADTQYF. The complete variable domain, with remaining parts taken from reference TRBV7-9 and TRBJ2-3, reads DTGVSQNPRHKITKRGQNVTFRCDPISEHNRLYWYRQTLGQGPEFLTYFQNEAQLEKSRLLSDRFSAERPKGSFSTLEIQRTEQGDSAMYLCASSSSLGRADTQYFGPGTRLTVL.

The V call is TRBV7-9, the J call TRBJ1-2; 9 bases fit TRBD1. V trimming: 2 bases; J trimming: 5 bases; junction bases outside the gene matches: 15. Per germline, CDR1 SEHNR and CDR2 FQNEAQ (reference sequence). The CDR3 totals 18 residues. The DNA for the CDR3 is TGTGCCAGCAGCTTAATCGGGACAGGGCAGAAAGGACTTTATGGCTACACCTTC. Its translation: CASSLIGTGQKGLYGYTF.

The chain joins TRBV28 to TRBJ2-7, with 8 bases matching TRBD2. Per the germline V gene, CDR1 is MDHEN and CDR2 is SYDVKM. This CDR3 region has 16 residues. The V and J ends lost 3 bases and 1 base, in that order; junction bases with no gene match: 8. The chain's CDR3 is CASSLMGASGSYEQYV. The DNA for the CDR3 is TGTGCCAGCAGTTTGATGGGGGCTAGCGGGTCCTACGAGCAGTACGTC.

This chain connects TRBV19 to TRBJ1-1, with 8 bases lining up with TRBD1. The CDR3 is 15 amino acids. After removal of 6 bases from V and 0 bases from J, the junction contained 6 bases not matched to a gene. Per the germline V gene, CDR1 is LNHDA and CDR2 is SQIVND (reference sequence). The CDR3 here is CASRPGQAMNTEAFF. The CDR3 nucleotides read TGTGCCAGTAGGCCGGGACAGGCCATGAACACTGAAGCTTTCTTT. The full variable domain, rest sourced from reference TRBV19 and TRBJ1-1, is DGGITQSPKYLFRKEGQNVTLSCEQNLNHDAMYWYRQDPGQGLRLIYYSQIVNDFQKGDIAEGYSVSREKKESFPLTVTSAQKNPTAFYLCASRPGQAMNTEAFFGQGTRLTVV.

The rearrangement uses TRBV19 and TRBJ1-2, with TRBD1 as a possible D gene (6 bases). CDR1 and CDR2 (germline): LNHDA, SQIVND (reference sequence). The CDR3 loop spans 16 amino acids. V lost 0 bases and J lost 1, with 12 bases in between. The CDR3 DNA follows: TGTGCCAGTAGTATAGATCCCGGCAGGGGTAACTATGGCTACACCTTC. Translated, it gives CASSIDPGRGNYGYTF. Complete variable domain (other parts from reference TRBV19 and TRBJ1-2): DGGITQSPKYLFRKEGQNVTLSCEQNLNHDAMYWYRQDPGQGLRLIYYSQIVNDFQKGDIAEGYSVSREKKESFPLTVTSAQKNPTAFYLCASSIDPGRGNYGYTFGSGTRLTVV.

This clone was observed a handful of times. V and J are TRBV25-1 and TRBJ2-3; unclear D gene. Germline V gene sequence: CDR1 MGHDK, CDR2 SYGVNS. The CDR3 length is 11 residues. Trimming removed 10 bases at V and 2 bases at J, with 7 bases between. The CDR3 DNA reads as TGTGCCAAGGAGACCACAGATACGCAGTATTTT. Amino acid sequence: CAKETTDTQYF. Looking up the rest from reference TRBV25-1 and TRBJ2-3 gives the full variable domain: EADIYQTPRYLVIGTGKKITLECSQTMGHDKMYWYQQDPGMELHLIHYSYGVNSTEKGDLSSESTVSRIRTEHFPLTLESARPSHTSQYLCAKETTDTQYFGPGTRLTVL.

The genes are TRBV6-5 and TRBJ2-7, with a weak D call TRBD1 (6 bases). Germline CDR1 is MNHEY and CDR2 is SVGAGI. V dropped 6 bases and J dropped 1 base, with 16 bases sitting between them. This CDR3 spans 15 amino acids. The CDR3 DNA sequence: TGTGCCAGCAGCAAGACCACAGGGTGGTCCTACGAGCAGTACGTC. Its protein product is CASSKTTGWSYEQYV.

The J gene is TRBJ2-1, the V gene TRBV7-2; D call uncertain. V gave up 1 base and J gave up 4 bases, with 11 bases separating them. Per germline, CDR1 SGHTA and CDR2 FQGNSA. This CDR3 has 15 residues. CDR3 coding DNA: TGTGCCAGCAGCTTAGGCGGTCCGGAATACAATGAGCAGTTCTTC. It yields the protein CASSLGGPEYNEQFF.

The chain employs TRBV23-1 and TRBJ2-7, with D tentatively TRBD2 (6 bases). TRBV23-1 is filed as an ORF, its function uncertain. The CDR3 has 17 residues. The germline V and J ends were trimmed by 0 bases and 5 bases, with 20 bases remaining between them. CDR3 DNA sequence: TGCGCCAGCAGTCAATCGGATGGCGGGATGGGTCTGAACGAGCAGTACGTC. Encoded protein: CASSQSDGGMGLNEQYV.

The CDR3 reads CAWRGLVANEQFF. The CDR3 DNA reads as TGTGCCTGGAGAGGTCTAGTCGCGAATGAGCAGTTCTTC. The chain has TRBV30 and TRBJ2-1, with D unresolved. Germline V gene sequence: CDR1 GTSNPN, CDR2 SVGIG (reference sequence). CDR3 length: 13 amino acids. Trimming cost V 3 bases and J 7 bases, with 13 bases left between them.

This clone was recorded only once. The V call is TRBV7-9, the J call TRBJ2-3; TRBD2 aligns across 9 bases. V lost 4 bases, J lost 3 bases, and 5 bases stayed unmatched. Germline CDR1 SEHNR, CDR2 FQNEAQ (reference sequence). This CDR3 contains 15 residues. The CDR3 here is CASSSRGGPTDTQYF. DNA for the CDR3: TGTGCCAGCAGCTCGCGGGGGGGCCCGACAGATACGCAGTATTTT. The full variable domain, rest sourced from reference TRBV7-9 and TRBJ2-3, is DTGVSQNPRHKITKRGQNVTFRCDPISEHNRLYWYRQTLGQGPEFLTYFQNEAQLEKSRLLSDRFSAERPKGSFSTLEIQRTEQGDSAMYLCASSSRGGPTDTQYFGPGTRLTVL.

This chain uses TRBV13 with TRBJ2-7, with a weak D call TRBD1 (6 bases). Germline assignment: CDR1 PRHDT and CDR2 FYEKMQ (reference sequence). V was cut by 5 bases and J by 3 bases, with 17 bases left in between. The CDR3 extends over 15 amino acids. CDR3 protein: CASSARGPKFYEQYV. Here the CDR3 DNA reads TGTGCCAGCAGCGCCAGGGGCCCGAAGTTCTACGAGCAGTACGTC.

CDR3 region: CASSPGLASAGFF. CDR3 nucleotide sequence: TGTGCCAGCAGCCCGGGACTAGCCAGCGCGGGGTTCTTC. V is TRBV6-5 and J is TRBJ2-1; TRBD2 aligns across 9 bases. CDR1 and CDR2 (germline): MNHEY, SVGAGI. Losses at the gene ends were 6 bases for V and 15 bases for J; bases not matched to a gene: 12. This CDR3 has 13 amino acids.

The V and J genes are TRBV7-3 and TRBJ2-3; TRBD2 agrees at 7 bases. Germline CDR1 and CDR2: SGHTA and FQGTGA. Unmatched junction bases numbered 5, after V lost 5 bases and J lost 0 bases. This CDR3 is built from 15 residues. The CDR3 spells CASSNLAVSTDTQYF. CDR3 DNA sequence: TGTGCCAGCAGCAACCTAGCGGTGAGCACAGATACGCAGTATTTT. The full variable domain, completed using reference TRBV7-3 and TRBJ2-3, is GAGVSQTPSNKVTEKGKYVELRCDPISGHTALYWYRQSLGQGPEFLIYFQGTGAADDSGLPNDRFFAVRPEGSVSTLKIQRTERGDSAVYLCASSNLAVSTDTQYFGPGTRLTVL.

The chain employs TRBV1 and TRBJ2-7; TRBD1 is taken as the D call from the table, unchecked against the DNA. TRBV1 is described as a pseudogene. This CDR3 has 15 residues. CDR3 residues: CTSSWDRGLSYEQYV. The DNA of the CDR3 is TGCACCAGCAGCTGGGACAGGGGGCTCTCCTACGAGCAGTACGTC.

The CDR3 protein is CASSIRGEYTGELFF. In DNA form, the CDR3 reads TGTGCCAGTAGTATTCGTGGGGAGTACACCGGGGAGCTGTTTTTT. The V call is TRBV19, the J call TRBJ2-2; TRBD2 is a possible D gene (5 bases). The CDR3 is 15 residues long. Germline V gene data show CDR1 as LNHDA and CDR2 as SQIVND (reference sequence). V shed 3 bases and J shed 3 bases, with 11 bases lying between them.

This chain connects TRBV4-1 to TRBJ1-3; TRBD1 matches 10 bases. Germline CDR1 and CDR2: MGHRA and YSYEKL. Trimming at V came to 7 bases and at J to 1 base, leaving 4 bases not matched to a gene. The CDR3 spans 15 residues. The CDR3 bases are TGCGCCAGCACCCCGGGACAGGGGTCTGGAAACACCATATATTTT. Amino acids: CASTPGQGSGNTIYF.

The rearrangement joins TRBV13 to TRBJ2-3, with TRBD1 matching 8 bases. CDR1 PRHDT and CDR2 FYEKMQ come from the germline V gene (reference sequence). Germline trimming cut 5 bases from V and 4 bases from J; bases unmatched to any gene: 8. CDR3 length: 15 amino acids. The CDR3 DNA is TGTGCCAGCAGCCCCCGACAGGGGCTTTCAGATACGCAGTATTTT. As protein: CASSPRQGLSDTQYF.

For the CDR3, the DNA is TGTGCCAGCAGCGTAGCCCCCGGGACAGGGGGCACAGATACGCAGTATTTT. This encodes CASSVAPGTGGTDTQYF. The chain is built from TRBV9 and TRBJ2-3, with 10 bases aligning to TRBD1. The CDR3 runs to 17 residues. CDR1 SGDLS and CDR2 YYNGEE come from the germline V gene. The V segment lost 0 bases and the J segment 1 base; nucleotides outside the gene matches: 5.

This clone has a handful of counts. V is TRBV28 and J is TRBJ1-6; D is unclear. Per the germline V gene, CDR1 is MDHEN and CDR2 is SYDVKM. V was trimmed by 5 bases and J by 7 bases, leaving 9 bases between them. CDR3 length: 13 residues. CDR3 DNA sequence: TGTGCCAGCAGTCCCTCCGGGAATTCACCCCTCCACTTT. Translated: CASSPSGNSPLHF.

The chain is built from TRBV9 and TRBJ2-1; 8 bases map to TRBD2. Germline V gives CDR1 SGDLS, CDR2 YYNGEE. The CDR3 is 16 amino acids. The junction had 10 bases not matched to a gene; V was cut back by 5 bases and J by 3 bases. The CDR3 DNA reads TGTGCCAGCAGATCTGGGGGAACTAGCGGCTACAATGAGCAGTTCTTC. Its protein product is CASRSGGTSGYNEQFF.

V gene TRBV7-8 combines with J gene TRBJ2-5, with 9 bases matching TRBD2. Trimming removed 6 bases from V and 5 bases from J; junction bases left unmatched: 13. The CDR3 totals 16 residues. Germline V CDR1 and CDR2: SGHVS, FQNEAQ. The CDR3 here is CASRHLLAGGGETQYF. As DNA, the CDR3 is TGTGCCAGCAGACACCTACTGGCGGGAGGGGGGGAGACCCAGTACTTC.

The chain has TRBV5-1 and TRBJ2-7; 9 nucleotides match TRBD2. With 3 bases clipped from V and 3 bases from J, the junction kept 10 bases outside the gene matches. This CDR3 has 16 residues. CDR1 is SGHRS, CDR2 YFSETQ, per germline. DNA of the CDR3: TGCGCCAGCAGCTGGACGATAGCGGGAGAGGTCTACGAGCAGTACGTC. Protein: CASSWTIAGEVYEQYV.

This CDR3 is CAWSVRLLNTEAFF. The DNA for the CDR3 is TGTGCCTGGAGTGTTAGACTTCTGAACACTGAAGCTTTCTTT. The V gene is TRBV30, the J gene TRBJ1-1; D gene ambiguous. Per the germline V gene, CDR1 is GTSNPN and CDR2 is SVGIG (reference sequence). CDR3 length equals 14 residues. Trimming took 0 bases from V and 0 from J, leaving 8 bases between them.

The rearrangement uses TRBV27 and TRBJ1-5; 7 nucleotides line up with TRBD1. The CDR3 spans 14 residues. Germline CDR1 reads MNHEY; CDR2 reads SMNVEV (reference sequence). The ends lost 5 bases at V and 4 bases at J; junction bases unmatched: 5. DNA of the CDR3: TGTGCCAGCAGTCTCCGGGACAGAAATCAGCCCCAGCATTTT. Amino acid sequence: CASSLRDRNQPQHF.